Sequencing of this T cell receptor beta chain was carried out in a study of shared T cell receptors in the human thymus. TCRdb keeps only in-frame clones here, not all; method: immunoSEQ multiplex PCR. Of hundreds of thousands of clones in the sample, approximately 89% were seen once. The same data also contributed to another study, on human thymus T cells.

Sequencing was carried out using thymocytes. This sequence originates from a boy younger than two with a congenital heart defect.

CDR3 amino acids: CASSQGTPPETQYF. DNA of the CDR3: TGCGCCAGCAGCCAAGGGACTCCGCCGGAGACCCAGTACTTC. The V and J genes are TRBV4-1 and TRBJ2-5, with TRBD2 as a possible D gene (5 bases). Germline V gives CDR1 MGHRA, CDR2 YSYEKL. The CDR3 consists of 14 residues. Trimming took off 1 base at V and 5 bases at J, with 11 bases between the two ends.